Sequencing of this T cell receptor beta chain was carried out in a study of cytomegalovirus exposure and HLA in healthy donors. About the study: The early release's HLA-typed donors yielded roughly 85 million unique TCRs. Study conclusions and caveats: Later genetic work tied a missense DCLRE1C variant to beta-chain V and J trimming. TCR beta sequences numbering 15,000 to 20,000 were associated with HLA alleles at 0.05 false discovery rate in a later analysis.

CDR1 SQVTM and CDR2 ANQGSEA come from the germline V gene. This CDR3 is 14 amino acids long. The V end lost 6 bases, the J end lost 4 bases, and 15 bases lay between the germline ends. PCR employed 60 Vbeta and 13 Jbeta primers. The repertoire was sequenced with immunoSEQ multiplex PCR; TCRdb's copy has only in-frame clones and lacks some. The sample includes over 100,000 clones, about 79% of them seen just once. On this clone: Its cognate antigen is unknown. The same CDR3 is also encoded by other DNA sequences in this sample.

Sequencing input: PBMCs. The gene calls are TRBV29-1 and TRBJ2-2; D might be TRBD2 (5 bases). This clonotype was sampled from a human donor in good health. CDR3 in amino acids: CSVVTAEGTGELFF. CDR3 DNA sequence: TGCAGCGTCGTTACGGCCGAGGGCACCGGGGAGCTGTTTTTT.